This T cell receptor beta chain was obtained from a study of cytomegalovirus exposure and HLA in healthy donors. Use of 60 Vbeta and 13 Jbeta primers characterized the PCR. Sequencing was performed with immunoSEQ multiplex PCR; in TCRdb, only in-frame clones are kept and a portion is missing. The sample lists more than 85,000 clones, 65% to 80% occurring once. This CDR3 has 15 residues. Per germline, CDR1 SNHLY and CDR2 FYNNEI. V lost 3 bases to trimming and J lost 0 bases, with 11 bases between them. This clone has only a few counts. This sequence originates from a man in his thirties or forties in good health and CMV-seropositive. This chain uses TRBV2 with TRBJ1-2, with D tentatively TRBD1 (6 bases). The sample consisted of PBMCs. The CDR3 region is CASSDGRGSNYGYTF. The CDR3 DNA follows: TGTGCCAGCAGTGATGGCAGGGGATCTAACTATGGCTACACCTTC.